This entry lists 4 T cell receptor beta chains sequenced from one sample in a study of T cell repertoires in cytomegalovirus infection. MiXCR was run by TCRdb on the reads, yielding one entry per CDR3 protein. Of a few hundred thousand distinct CDR3 sequences detected, approximately 25% appear once; the ten largest clones hold approximately 13%. Sequencing input: PBMCs. Source of these receptors: a human donor in good health (CMV status not recorded). Some clones in this sample may be carry-over from other donors' samples.

This clonotype was counted at least ten times. The chain is built from TRBV7-6 and TRBJ2-1; 9 nucleotides match TRBD2. CDR1 is SGHVS and CDR2 is FNYEAQ in the germline V gene. Trimming at V came to 0 bases and at J to 3 bases, leaving 0 bases not matched to a gene. The CDR3 consists of 15 residues. In DNA form, the CDR3 reads TGTGCCAGCAGCTTAGCAGCGGGAGGCTACAATGAGCAGTTCTTC. It encodes CASSLAAGGYNEQFF.

V usage is TRBV6-1 and J usage is TRBJ1-2; 8 bases fit TRBD1. CDR3 length: 11 residues. Trimming cost V 6 bases and J 14 bases; bases outside gene matches: 8. From germline, CDR1 is MNHNS and CDR2 SASEGT. The CDR3 here is CASSRTGPKTF. Written as DNA, the CDR3 is TGTGCCAGCAGCCGGACAGGGCCGAAAACCTTC.

The chain employs TRBV19 and TRBJ1-4; no clear D. Germline V gives CDR1 LNHDA, CDR2 SQIVND (reference sequence). V dropped 2 bases and J dropped 0 bases, with 7 bases sitting between them. There are 15 residues in the CDR3. The CDR3 spells CASSIWISTNEKLFF. CDR3 bases: TGTGCCAGTAGTATATGGATTTCAACTAATGAAAAACTGTTTTTT. The full variable domain, rest sourced from reference TRBV19 and TRBJ1-4, is DGGITQSPKYLFRKEGQNVTLSCEQNLNHDAMYWYRQDPGQGLRLIYYSQIVNDFQKGDIAEGYSVSREKKESFPLTVTSAQKNPTAFYLCASSIWISTNEKLFFGSGTQLSVL.

This clonotype was counted only a few times. The chain links TRBV6-2 or TRBV6-3 to TRBJ2-3; D perhaps matches TRBD2 (6 bases). Per the germline V gene, CDR1 is MNHEY and CDR2 is SVGEGT. The CDR3 extends over 16 amino acids. V dropped 6 bases and J dropped 2 bases, with 18 bases sitting between them. CDR3 sequence reads: CASRKAGTSYTDTQYF. DNA for the CDR3: TGTGCCAGCAGGAAGGCCGGGACTTCTTACACAGATACGCAGTATTTT.